Following are 24 T cell receptor beta chains from one sample sequenced in a study of radiation and T cells in renal cell carcinoma. The repertoire was sequenced with immunoSEQ multiplex PCR; TCRdb's copy has only in-frame clones and lacks some. The table lists about 140,000 clones, around 78% of them singletons. Time point: baseline pretreatment blood. Treatment of the sample: 15 Gy SBRT to primary tumor, nephrectomy 4 weeks later. The material sequenced was blood, taken from a patient whose treatment included radiotherapy and nephrectomy. The receptor source for this set is a woman aged 50 to 60 with renal cell carcinoma.

The chain uses TRBV7-2 and TRBJ2-5; D might be TRBD2 (6 bases). The CDR3 covers 14 residues. Germline CDR1 SGHTA, CDR2 FQGNSA. Trimming stripped 3 bases from V and 5 bases from J, with 13 bases between. CDR3 sequence: CASSFLTGAETQYF. The CDR3 DNA reads as TGTGCCAGCAGCTTCCTTACGGGAGCGGAGACCCAGTACTTC.

The chain employs TRBV4-3 and TRBJ2-3; no definite D call. There are 16 residues in the CDR3. Trimming shortened V by 2 bases and J by 3 bases, and 15 bases separated the two germline ends. Germline V lookup: CDR1 LGHNA, CDR2 YSLEER. CDR3 protein: CASSQRFRTLTDTQYF. The CDR3 DNA reads TGCGCCAGCAGCCAAAGATTCCGGACCCTTACAGATACGCAGTATTTT.

The chain uses TRBV27 and TRBJ2-7, with 8 bases matching TRBD2. V was pared by 0 bases and J by 2 bases, with 3 bases of the junction left unmatched. Germline CDR1 and CDR2: MNHEY and SMNVEV (reference sequence). There are 15 residues in the CDR3. The CDR3: CASSLSETSAYEQYF. DNA for the CDR3: TGTGCCAGCAGTTTATCGGAGACTAGCGCCTACGAGCAGTACTTC.

CDR3 nucleotide sequence: TGTGCCAGCAGCAACAGGGTTGGGGCCAACGTCCTGACTTTC. Encoded protein: CASSNRVGANVLTF. The chain is built from TRBV2 and TRBJ2-6; D might be TRBD1 (6 bases). This CDR3 is built from 14 residues. Germline V CDR1 and CDR2: SNHLY, FYNNEI. V lost 6 bases, J lost 3 bases, and 9 bases lay in between.

This clone was picked up a small number of times. The chain is built from TRBV30 and TRBJ1-6, with TRBD1 as a possible D gene (5 bases). The germline V gene encodes CDR1 GTSNPN and CDR2 SVGIG (reference sequence). V was pared by 4 bases and J by 6 bases, with 13 bases between. CDR3 size: 14 residues. In nucleotides, the CDR3 is TGTGCCTGGACCACGGGACTGAGTAATTCACCCCTCCACTTT. Protein: CAWTTGLSNSPLHF.

V and J are TRBV5-8 and TRBJ1-1; tentatively, D is TRBD1 (6 bases). V was trimmed by 4 bases and J by 8 bases, leaving 12 bases between them. The CDR3 length is 12 residues. Germline V gene data show CDR1 as SGHTS and CDR2 as YDEGEE. CDR3 residues: CASSAQGMEAFF. CDR3 in DNA: TGTGCCAGCAGCGCGCAGGGGATGGAAGCTTTCTTT.

The rearrangement joins TRBV5-1 to TRBJ2-7; tentatively, D is TRBD1 or TRBD2 (6 bases each). Germline CDR1 is SGHRS and CDR2 is YFSETQ. This CDR3 spans 15 amino acids. The V and J ends lost 4 bases and 0 bases respectively, with 14 bases between them. CDR3 nucleotide sequence: TGCGCCAGCAGCGCGGGACAACAGAGCTCCTACGAGCAGTACTTC. Residues: CASSAGQQSSYEQYF.

V is TRBV9 and J is TRBJ2-7; 11 nucleotides agree with TRBD2. Per the germline V gene, CDR1 is SGDLS and CDR2 is YYNGEE. The CDR3 has 15 residues. The trim removed 0 bases at V and 7 bases at J, leaving 6 bases unmatched. The CDR3 spells CASSVATSGTEEQYF. As DNA, the CDR3 is TGTGCCAGCAGCGTAGCGACTAGCGGGACGGAAGAGCAGTACTTC.

J is TRBJ1-6 and V is TRBV5-4; a possible D gene is TRBD1 (6 bases). Germline CDR1 and CDR2: SGHNT and YYREEE (reference sequence). Trimming stripped 2 bases from V and 10 bases from J, with 19 bases between. This CDR3 comprises 16 residues. The CDR3 region has the DNA TGTGCCAGCAGCTTCTTGGTGCGAGGGGGAGGATCACCCCTCCACTTT. This encodes CASSFLVRGGGSPLHF.

The gene calls are TRBV11-3 and TRBJ2-3, with D tentatively TRBD1 or TRBD2 (6 bases each). V was trimmed by 5 bases and J by 2 bases, leaving 20 bases between them. The CDR3 runs to 17 residues. Germline-derived CDR1 and CDR2 are SGHNT and YENEEA. The CDR3 here is CASSKWVEGGSTDTQYF. Here the CDR3 DNA reads TGTGCCAGCAGCAAATGGGTGGAGGGGGGATCCACAGATACGCAGTATTTT. Full variable domain (rest looked up from reference TRBV11-3 and TRBJ2-3): EAGVVQSPRYKIIEKKQPVAFWCNPISGHNTLYWYLQNLGQGPELLIRYENEEAVDDSQLPKDRFSAERLKGVDSTLKIQPAELGDSAVYLCASSKWVEGGSTDTQYFGPGTRLTVL.

The rearrangement joins TRBV27 to TRBJ1-2; the match to TRBD1 covers 7 bases. Germline trimming cut 5 bases from V and 4 bases from J; bases unmatched to any gene: 7. The CDR3 spans 14 residues. The germline CDR1 and CDR2 sequences are MNHEY and SMNVEV (reference sequence). CDR3 DNA: TGTGCCAGCAGTCTCGGGACAGAAAGCTATGGCTACACCTTC. Its translation is CASSLGTESYGYTF.

The chain carries TRBV6-6 and TRBJ2-1; the match to TRBD2 covers 8 bases. From germline, CDR1 is MNHNY and CDR2 SVGAGI (reference sequence). The CDR3 contains 16 residues. Germline trimming cut 6 bases from V and 4 bases from J; bases unmatched to any gene: 11. In DNA form, the CDR3 reads TGTGCCAGCAGGGGTAGAAGGCGGGAGGTATACAATGAGCAGTTCTTC. It specifies CASRGRRREVYNEQFF.

This clone occurred a few times. This sequence joins TRBV19 and TRBJ1-2; tentatively, D is TRBD1 (6 bases). Trimming left V 1 base short and J 10 bases short, with 13 bases between. This CDR3 comprises 13 residues. Germline loops: CDR1 LNHDA, CDR2 SQIVND (reference sequence). CDR3 sequence (DNA): TGTGCCAGTAGTATAGCCGCCGGGACATTCTACACCTTC. This gives the protein CASSIAAGTFYTF.

The CDR3 DNA follows: TGTGCCAGCGACAGGGGGCTGAACACTGAAGCTTTCTTT. Amino acids: CASDRGLNTEAFF. The chain combines TRBV6-5 with TRBJ1-1, with TRBD1 identical over 10 bases. Trimming removed 8 bases from V and 0 bases from J; junction bases left unmatched: 0. This CDR3 contains 13 residues. The germline V gene encodes CDR1 MNHEY and CDR2 SVGAGI.

This sequence joins TRBV10-3 and TRBJ2-3; 9 bases map to TRBD1. The CDR3 consists of 13 residues. V lost 8 bases, J lost 4 bases, and 4 bases stayed unmatched. Per germline, CDR1 ENHRY and CDR2 SYGVKD. The CDR3 loop is CAIGTGNADTQYF. Written as DNA, the CDR3 is TGTGCCATCGGGACAGGGAACGCAGATACGCAGTATTTT.

The gene calls are TRBV6-1 and TRBJ1-5; a weak D match, TRBD1 (6 bases). Germline V gene sequence: CDR1 MNHNS, CDR2 SASEGT. V lost 3 bases and J lost 0, with 15 bases in between. The CDR3 runs to 17 residues. CDR3 DNA: TGTGCCAGCAGTGAGATGAGGACAGCTTATAGCAATCAGCCCCAGCATTTT. It specifies CASSEMRTAYSNQPQHF.

This chain joins TRBV25-1 and TRBJ1-5; D is undetermined. The CDR3 is made up of 13 amino acids. V was pared by 6 bases and J by 2 bases, with 8 bases between. CDR1 and CDR2 (germline): MGHDK, SYGVNS. The CDR3 bases are TGTGCCAGCAGCCCGGCGGGCAATCAGCCCCAGCATTTT. Translated: CASSPAGNQPQHF.

This chain joins TRBV18 and TRBJ2-2; TRBD2 matches 8 bases. The V segment lost 4 bases and the J segment 0 bases; nucleotides outside the gene matches: 4. The CDR3 has 16 residues. From germline, CDR1 is KGHSH and CDR2 LQKENI. CDR3 region: CASSLTSGANTGELFF. DNA of the CDR3: TGTGCCAGCTCACTAACTAGCGGAGCGAACACCGGGGAGCTGTTTTTT.

This sequence joins TRBV27 and TRBJ2-7; D not resolved. The length of the CDR3 is 14 residues. The V and J ends lost 3 bases and 2 bases respectively, with 11 bases between them. The germline gives CDR1 MNHEY, CDR2 SMNVEV (reference sequence). Here the CDR3 DNA reads TGTGCCAGCAGTTTCTCAGTGGATGCCTACGAGCAGTACTTC. It yields the protein CASSFSVDAYEQYF.

This chain links TRBV19 with TRBJ1-2, with D possibly matching TRBD1 (5 bases). Germline CDR1 LNHDA, CDR2 SQIVND (reference sequence). Trimming took 5 bases from V and 2 from J, leaving 15 bases between them. The CDR3 runs to 15 residues. The CDR3 region has the DNA TGTGCCAGTAGTGTTTCAGCGGGGCGGAACTATGGCTACACCTTC. Residues: CASSVSAGRNYGYTF.

CDR3 DNA: TGTGCCAGCAGCGTAGATTGGGACTCAGGGGAGCTGTTTTTT. Its protein is CASSVDWDSGELFF. This rearrangement joins TRBV9 to TRBJ2-2, with D maybe TRBD2 (6 bases). V dropped 0 bases and J dropped 8 bases, with 11 bases sitting between them. The length of the CDR3 is 14 residues. Germline values: CDR1 SGDLS, CDR2 YYNGEE.

The chain is built from TRBV6-5 and TRBJ2-1; tentatively, D is TRBD1 (6 bases). The CDR3 consists of 15 residues. CDR1 and CDR2 (germline): MNHEY, SVGAGI. V was shortened by 6 bases and J by 1 base, with 13 bases between the two germline ends. CDR3 residues: CASRQQGPSYNEQFF. The CDR3 bases are TGTGCCAGCAGGCAACAGGGACCATCCTACAATGAGCAGTTCTTC.

The rearrangement joins TRBV5-4 to TRBJ1-4; no firm D call. The CDR3 loop spans 16 amino acids. With 7 bases removed from V and 0 bases from J, the gap between germline ends came to 16 bases. Germline CDR1 reads SGHNT; CDR2 reads YYREEE (reference sequence). This chain's CDR3 is CASSQGSAATNEKLFF. The CDR3 DNA reads as TGTGCCAGCTCCCAAGGGTCAGCTGCAACTAATGAAAAACTGTTTTTT.

The rearrangement uses TRBV30 and TRBJ1-2; possible D gene TRBD1, 5 bases. This CDR3 is 15 amino acids long. Per germline, CDR1 GTSNPN and CDR2 SVGIG (reference sequence). Trimming shortened V by 0 bases and J by 1 base, and 12 bases separated the two germline ends. The DNA of the CDR3 is TGTGCCTGGAGTGTCTTGGGCAGGGTTAACTATGGCTACACCTTC. This translates into CAWSVLGRVNYGYTF.